Listed below are T cell receptor beta chains from one sample, sequenced in a study of T-cell memory formation after mild COVID-19. Via MiXCR, TCRdb re-called the 5' RACE reads, giving one row per CDR3 protein. In the table there are about 290,000 distinct CDR3 sequences, about 20% of which are singletons. Specimen: PBMCs or a T cell subset sorted from them (not recorded which). Every receptor here comes from a man aged 18-30 years who had mild COVID-19 (a few samples of this study predate the infection). Cell type and time point are not known. Both conserved end residues are trimmed from each CDR3. Size tells how often a clone was seen (once, few, many) or the class of an expanded clone, and some rows leave it out.

-,TRBJ1-5,TRBV20-1,SAGESSNQPQH
few,TRBJ1-1,TRBV25-1,ASSEFEVMNTEAF
-,TRBJ2-6,TRBV24-1,ATSPAGSGANVLT
-,TRBJ1-2,TRBV10-3,AANQQGDYGYT
few,TRBJ2-1,TRBV29-1,SVETVSRERQPGSYNEQF
few,TRBJ1-2,TRBV7-9,ASSHAGTGPDYGYT
-,TRBJ2-5,TRBV5-1,ASSLGFDQETQY
-,TRBJ2-2,TRBV28,ASSSSWRGGFTNTGELF
few,TRBJ1-4,TRBV12-3/TRBV12-4,ASSPGYEKLF
-,TRBJ2-1,TRBV7-9,ASSRSGGVVGEQF
many,TRBJ1-1,TRBV2,ASSELANTEAF
-,TRBJ1-5,TRBV12-3/TRBV12-4,ASTPRVNQPQH
-,TRBJ2-3,TRBV7-9,ASSPRGPGAPDTQY
many,TRBJ2-4,TRBV5-8,ASSWPVIQY
-,TRBJ2-3,TRBV20-1,SAMGLAGGLSRYTQY
-,TRBJ2-5,TRBV12-5,ASGLAGSMETQY
few,TRBJ2-1,TRBV9,ASRGVGAEYNEQF
few,TRBJ1-2,TRBV6-5,ASSTGTGHYGYT
few,TRBJ2-5,TRBV7-2,ASGRGGGLETQY
many,TRBJ2-3,TRBV7-9,ASTPGQGGHTQY
few,TRBJ2-7,TRBV20-1,SARGDWDRGSYEQY
few,TRBJ2-1,TRBV7-2,ASSLEPGLAANEQF
-,TRBJ2-7,TRBV2,ASGSRSYEQY
few,TRBJ2-7,TRBV4-3,ASSQVLADGGEQY
few,TRBJ1-2,TRBV2,ASSDLWSGSFYGYT
few,TRBJ1-1,TRBV7-2,ASSLGGGGITEAF
-,TRBJ1-2,TRBV24-1,ATSDPQGEGYGYT
few,TRBJ2-1,TRBV4-3,ASSQWRGSYNEQF
few,TRBJ2-5,TRBV7-6,ASSLTEGETQY
-,TRBJ1-4,TRBV18,ASSPVATNEKLF
-,TRBJ1-5,TRBV7-8,ASSLGTARYSNQPQH
-,TRBJ2-7,TRBV19,ASSIDRQSPYEQY
-,TRBJ2-3,TRBV23-1,ASSHPVENTDTQY
few,TRBJ1-5,TRBV6-2/TRBV6-3,ASSAYSNQPQH
-,TRBJ1-2,TRBV7-2,ASSLFSDRNDGYT
-,TRBJ2-5,TRBV5-1,ASSFQSGEETQY
-,TRBJ1-6,TRBV4-2,ASSQDGRVSSYNSPLH
-,TRBJ2-1,TRBV6-2/TRBV6-3,ASSYSTGVQF
-,TRBJ1-4,TRBV2,ASSDYFGTEDNEKLF
-,TRBJ2-1,TRBV21-1,ASSMRTGSYNEQF
once,TRBJ1-5,TRBV18,ASSPDIGSNQPQH
few,TRBJ1-1,TRBV5-1,ASSLQTTNTEAF